Listed below are T cell receptor beta chains from one sample, sequenced in a study of tumor-infiltrating lymphocytes in primary liver carcinoma. Using its own MiXCR run on the multiplex PCR reads, TCRdb lists one record per CDR3 protein. The sample has 100,000 to 150,000 distinct CDR3 sequences; 55% to 75% are singletons. Sequencing was done on a sample of liver tumor tissue from sampling region 3. The source is a woman aged 60 to 75 with primary liver carcinoma and hepatitis B virus infection. CDR3s include the opening cysteine and the closing phenylalanine or tryptophan. A D gene is named only where the DNA matches it firmly. Clone sizes are given selectively: once, few, many, or a class where the clone is expanded.

j_gene | abundance | v_gene | d_gene | CDR3aa | CDR3nt
TRBJ2-1 | . | TRBV2 | TRBD2 | CASSEGGTSGSF | TGTGCCAGCAGTGAAGGCGGGACTAGCGGGAGCTTC
TRBJ2-7 | . | TRBV18 | . | CASSPTRGAPYEQYF | TGTGCCAGCTCACCCACCAGAGGGGCTCCCTACGAGCAGTACTTC
TRBJ2-3 | . | TRBV11-2 | . | CASSGGGVGYTQYF | TGTGCCAGCAGCGGCGGGGGCGTGGGGTATACGCAGTATTTT
TRBJ2-7 | . | TRBV13 | TRBD2 | CANSFLWSGRATEQYF | TGTGCCAACAGCTTCCTCTGGAGCGGGAGGGCCACCGAGCAGTACTTC
TRBJ2-2 | many | TRBV5-6 | . | CASSLFNSATGELFF | TGTGCCAGCAGCTTGTTTAACAGCGCCACCGGGGAGCTGTTTTTT
TRBJ1-1 | . | TRBV30 | . | CACNRGGSAFF | TGTGCCTGTAACCGTGGTGGCTCGGCTTTCTTT
TRBJ1-2 | many | TRBV14 | TRBD1 | CASSRGTGGGYTF | TGTGCCAGCAGCCGTGGGACAGGTGGTGGCTACACCTTC
TRBJ2-3 | once | TRBV10-1 | . | CASRSVGHNADTQYF | TGCGCCAGCCGGTCCGTTGGACACAACGCAGATACGCAGTATTTT
TRBJ2-5 | . | TRBV5-5 | . | CASTPGLDEETQYF | TGTGCCAGTACACCGGGACTCGACGAAGAGACCCAGTACTTC
TRBJ2-7 | . | TRBV28 | TRBD2 | CASVGRTSGSRDYEQYF | TGTGCCAGCGTTGGACGGACTAGCGGGAGTCGGGACTACGAGCAGTACTTC
TRBJ2-7 | few | TRBV7-2 | . | CAGSHGPGYYEQYF | TGTGCCGGCAGCCACGGACCCGGTTACTACGAGCAGTACTTC
TRBJ2-3 | . | TRBV10-3 | . | CAIRRGGTDTQYF | TGTGCCATCAGGCGGGGAGGGACAGATACACAGTATTTT
TRBJ2-1 | few | TRBV25-1 | . | CASTREEMGKNEQFF | TGTGCCAGCACCAGGGAGGAGATGGGTAAGAATGAGCAGTTCTTC
TRBJ2-7 | . | TRBV6-5 | . | CSRSYRGLRSKGQYF | TGTTCCAGGAGTTACCGGGGGCTACGTAGTAAAGGGCAGTACTTC
TRBJ2-7 | . | TRBV6-5 | . | CAGRKVVWQYF | TGTGCCGGCAGAAAAGTGGTCTGGCAGTACTTC
TRBJ2-7 | . | TRBV28 | TRBD1 | CASSTWDSTYEQYF | TGTGCCAGCAGTACCTGGGACAGCACCTACGAGCAGTACTTC
TRBJ1-5 | many | TRBV12-3/TRBV12-4 | TRBD1 | CASSLPGQGVNQPQHF | TGTGCCAGCAGTCTTCCGGGACAGGGAGTAAATCAGCCCCAGCATTTT
TRBJ1-5 | . | TRBV21-1 | . | CASSKGLVRVDNQPQHF | TGTGCCAGCAGCAAAGGACTGGTCAGGGTGGACAATCAGCCCCAGCATTTT
TRBJ2-5 | . | TRBV11-2 | TRBD1 | CAGSLTTGVGETQYF | TGTGCTGGCAGCCTGACGACAGGGGTGGGAGAGACCCAGTACTTC
TRBJ2-1 | many | TRBV28 | . | CASSAGGTRSYNEQFF | TGTGCCAGCAGTGCCGGCGGGACCCGCTCCTACAATGAGCAGTTCTTC
TRBJ1-1 | many | TRBV6-4 | . | CASSEDSTRSEAFF | TGTGCCAGCAGTGAAGACAGCACAAGGTCTGAAGCTTTCTTT
TRBJ2-7 | . | TRBV11-1 | TRBD1 | CASRSDRGDEQYF | TGTGCCAGCAGATCGGACAGGGGAGACGAGCAGTACTTC
TRBJ1-2 | few | TRBV5-1 | . | CASSHSGDYGYTF | TGCGCCAGCAGTCACTCAGGGGACTATGGCTACACCTTC
TRBJ2-3 | many | TRBV7-8 | . | CASSTPYREPSTDTQYF | TGTGCCAGCAGCACACCCTACCGCGAACCTAGCACAGATACGCAGTATTTT
TRBJ2-3 | . | TRBV28 | TRBD2 | CASSPAGGMTDTQYF | TGTGCCAGCAGTCCAGCGGGAGGTATGACAGATACGCAGTATTTT
TRBJ1-5 | many | TRBV6-1 | . | CASSETGEVQPQHF | TGTGCCAGCAGTGAAACCGGCGAGGTTCAGCCCCAGCATTTT
TRBJ2-3 | . | TRBV6-5 | . | CVSSYGDTHYF | TGTGTCAGCAGTTACGGGGATACGCACTATTTT
TRBJ2-7 | . | TRBV11-2 | . | CASIRDRTSDEQYF | TGTGCCAGCATCCGCGACAGGACTTCGGACGAGCAGTACTTC
TRBJ2-1 | once | TRBV5-5 | . | CASGLRQDPYNEQFF | TGTGCCAGCGGCTTGCGACAGGACCCCTACAATGAGCAGTTCTTC
TRBJ2-1 | . | TRBV28 | TRBD1 | CASSTLTGGAGVSSYNEQFF | TGTGCCAGCAGTACCCTGACAGGGGGCGCAGGGGTTAGCTCCTACAATGAGCAGTTCTTC
TRBJ2-3 | . | TRBV29-1 | . | CSYHSDTQYF | TGTAGCTACCACTCAGATACGCAGTATTTT
TRBJ2-7 | . | TRBV11-1 | . | CASSFSPRDSHEQYF | TGTGCCAGCAGCTTCTCCCCCCGAGACAGCCACGAGCAGTACTTC
TRBJ2-2 | once | TRBV11-2 | . | CASSLVRYGELSF | TGTGCCAGCAGCCTAGTGCGCTACGGGGAGCTGTCTTTT
TRBJ2-7 | . | TRBV28 | . | CATRSGGDHEQYF | TGTGCCACCCGTAGCGGAGGAGACCACGAGCAGTACTTC
TRBJ2-1 | . | TRBV7-9 | . | CASSSDRVEAGGFF | TGTGCCAGCAGCTCCGATCGTGTTGAGGCCGGTGGCTTCTTC
TRBJ1-2 | many | TRBV5-7 | TRBD1 | CASSLASRDRGGPNYGYTF | TGTGCCAGCAGCTTGGCATCCCGGGACAGGGGAGGCCCTAACTATGGCTACACCTTC
TRBJ2-1 | . | TRBV15 | . | CATSRVTGPYNEQFF | TGTGCCACCAGCAGAGTGACGGGGCCCTACAATGAGCAGTTCTTC
TRBJ1-1 | many | TRBV10-1 | . | CASSESRGGGTEAFF | TGCGCCAGCAGTGAGTCGAGAGGGGGAGGCACTGAAGCTTTCTTT
TRBJ2-1 | many | TRBV6-1 | TRBD1 | CASSWDRNEQFF | TGTGCCAGCAGTTGGGACAGGAATGAGCAGTTCTTC
TRBJ2-2 | . | TRBV30 | TRBD2 | CAWKSSGGTVELFF | TGTGCCTGGAAGTCTAGCGGGGGAACCGTGGAGCTGTTTTTT
TRBJ2-5 | many | TRBV12-3/TRBV12-4 | TRBD2 | CASSPLKAGVGRTETQYF | TGTGCCAGCAGTCCCCTTAAAGCGGGGGTCGGGAGAACGGAGACCCAGTACTTC
TRBJ1-2 | . | TRBV6-5 | . | CASSYSGGGYGHTF | TGTGCCAGCAGTTACTCGGGGGGGGGCTATGGTCACACCTTC
TRBJ2-2 | . | TRBV6-6 | . | CTSIPPTGTGELFF | TGTACCAGCATCCCACCAACGGGAACCGGGGAACTGTTTTTT
TRBJ2-2 | once | TRBV11-2 | . | CASNLAAPGPWKGKTGELFF | TGTGCCAGCAACTTAGCGGCACCAGGGCCATGGAAGGGAAAAACCGGGGAGCTGTTTTTT
TRBJ2-2 | many | TRBV30 | TRBD2 | CAREVTSGGTGELFF | TGTGCCCGAGAAGTTACTAGCGGTGGGACCGGGGAGCTGTTTTTT
TRBJ1-1 | . | TRBV29-1 | . | CNVYGAGGSEAFF | TGCAACGTTTACGGGGCAGGAGGATCTGAAGCTTTCTTT
TRBJ2-3 | . | TRBV12-3/TRBV12-4 | TRBD2 | CASRRLADVDTQYF | TGTGCCAGCAGAAGACTAGCGGACGTAGATACGCAGTATTTT
TRBJ2-7 | many | TRBV6-1 | . | CASSEAVQYEQYF | TGTGCCAGCAGTGAAGCGGTACAGTACGAGCAGTACTTC
TRBJ1-2 | once | TRBV28 | TRBD1 | CANRPGQPYGYTF | TGTGCCAACAGGCCGGGACAGCCCTATGGCTACACCTTC
TRBJ1-5 | medium-sized | TRBV11-2 | . | CASRGQINQPQHF | TGTGCCAGCAGAGGACAGATCAATCAGCCCCAGCATTTT
TRBJ2-3 | many | TRBV7-8 | . | CASRAPYADLGSDTQYF | TGTGCCAGCAGGGCCCCTTACGCGGACTTGGGGTCAGATACGCAGTATTTT
TRBJ2-3 | medium-sized | TRBV11-3 | . | CASSGRDTQYF | TGTGCCAGCAGCGGCAGAGATACGCAGTATTTT